This record looks at one T cell receptor beta chain sequence and its context. The data belong to a study of blood T cells in healthy people across ages. PCR was performed a second time for roughly 7 to 11 cycles using a sample-barcoded 5' primer and a J-beta primer mix. Each CDR3 protein gets one entry after TCRdb re-called the 5' RACE reads with MiXCR. The sample lists 1.4 million or so distinct CDR3 sequences; roughly 43% were seen once. V was pared by 0 bases and J by 1 base, with 9 bases between. The CDR3 spans 15 residues. Germline assignment: CDR1 SEHNR and CDR2 FQNEAQ (reference sequence). The source is a woman aged 18-30 years in good health. The sequenced sample consisted of blood. The genes are TRBV7-9 and TRBJ1-1; D is perhaps TRBD1 (6 bases). The CDR3 bases are TGTGCCAGCAGCTTAGCGGGGGGCAAGAACACTGAAGCTTTCTTT. Its protein product is CASSLAGGKNTEAFF.